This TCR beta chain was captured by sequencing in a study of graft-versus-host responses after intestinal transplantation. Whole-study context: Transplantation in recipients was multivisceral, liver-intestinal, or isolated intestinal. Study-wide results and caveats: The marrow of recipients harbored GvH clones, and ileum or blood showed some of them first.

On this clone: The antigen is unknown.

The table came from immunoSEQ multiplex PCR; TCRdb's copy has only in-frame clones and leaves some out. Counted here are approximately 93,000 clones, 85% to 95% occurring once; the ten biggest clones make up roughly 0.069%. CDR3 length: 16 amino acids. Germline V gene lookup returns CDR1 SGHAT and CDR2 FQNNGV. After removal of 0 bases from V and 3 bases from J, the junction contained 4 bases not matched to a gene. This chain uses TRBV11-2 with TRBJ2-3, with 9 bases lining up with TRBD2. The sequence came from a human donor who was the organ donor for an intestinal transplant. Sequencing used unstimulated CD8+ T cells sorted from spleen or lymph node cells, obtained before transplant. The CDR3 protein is CASSLEAGGWTDTQYF. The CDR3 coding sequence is TGTGCCAGCAGCTTAGAGGCGGGGGGGTGGACAGATACGCAGTATTTT.